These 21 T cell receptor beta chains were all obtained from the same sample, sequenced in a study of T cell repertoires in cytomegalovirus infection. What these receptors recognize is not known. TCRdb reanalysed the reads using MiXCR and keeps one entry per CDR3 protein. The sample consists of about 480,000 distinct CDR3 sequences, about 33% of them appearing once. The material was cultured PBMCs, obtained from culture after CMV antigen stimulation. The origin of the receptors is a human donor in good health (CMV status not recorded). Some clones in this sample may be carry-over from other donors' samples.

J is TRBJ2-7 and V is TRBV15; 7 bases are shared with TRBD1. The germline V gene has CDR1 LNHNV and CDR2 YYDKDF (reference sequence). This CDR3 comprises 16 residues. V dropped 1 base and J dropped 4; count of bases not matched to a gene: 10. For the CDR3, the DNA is TGTGCCACCAGCAGAGTAACGACAGGGTCAGGGTACGAGCAGTACTTC. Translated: CATSRVTTGSGYEQYF. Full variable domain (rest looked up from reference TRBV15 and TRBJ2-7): DAMVIQNPRYQVTQFGKPVTLSCSQTLNHNVMYWYQQKSSQAPKLLFHYYDKDFNNEADTPDNFQSRRPNTSFCFLDIRSPGLGDTAMYLCATSRVTTGSGYEQYFGPGTRLTVT.

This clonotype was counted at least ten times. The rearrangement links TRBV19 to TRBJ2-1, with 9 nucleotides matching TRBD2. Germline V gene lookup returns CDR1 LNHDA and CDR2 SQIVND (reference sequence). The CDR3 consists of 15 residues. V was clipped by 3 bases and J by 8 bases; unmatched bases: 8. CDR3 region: CASSMPGLALDEQFF. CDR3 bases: TGTGCCAGTAGTATGCCGGGACTAGCTCTGGATGAGCAGTTCTTC.

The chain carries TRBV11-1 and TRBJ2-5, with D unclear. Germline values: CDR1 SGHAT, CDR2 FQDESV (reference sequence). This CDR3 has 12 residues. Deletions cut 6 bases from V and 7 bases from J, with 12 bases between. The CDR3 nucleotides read TGTGCCAGCAGAAGTCCGGGCGGGACCCAGTACTTC. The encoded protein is CASRSPGGTQYF. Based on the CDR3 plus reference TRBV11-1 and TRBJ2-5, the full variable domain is EAEVAQSPRYKITEKSQAVAFWCDPISGHATLYWYRQILGQGPELLVQFQDESVVDDSQLPKDRFSAERLKGVDSTLKIQPAELGDSAMYLCASRSPGGTQYFGPGTRLLVL.

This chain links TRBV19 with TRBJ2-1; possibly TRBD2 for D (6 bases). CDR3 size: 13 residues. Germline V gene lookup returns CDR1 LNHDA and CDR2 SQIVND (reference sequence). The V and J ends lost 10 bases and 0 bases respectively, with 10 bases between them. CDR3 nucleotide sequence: TGTGCCATAGCGGAAAGCTCCTACAATGAGCAGTTCTTC. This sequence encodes CAIAESSYNEQFF.

CDR3 sequence reads: CASSFVLAGTYNEQFF. CDR3 DNA sequence: TGTGCCAGCAGCTTCGTACTAGCGGGAACGTACAATGAGCAGTTCTTC. The V call is TRBV7-4, the J call TRBJ2-1; 10 nucleotides align to TRBD2. Germline CDR1 and CDR2: SGHVT and SQSDAQ. V shed 3 bases, J shed 4 bases, and the junction held 6 bases outside the gene matches. The length of the CDR3 is 16 residues.

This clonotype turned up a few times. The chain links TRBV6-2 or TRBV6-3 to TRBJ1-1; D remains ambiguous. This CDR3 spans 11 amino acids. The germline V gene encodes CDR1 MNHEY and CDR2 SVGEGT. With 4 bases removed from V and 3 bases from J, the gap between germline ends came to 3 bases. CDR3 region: CASSWDTEAFF. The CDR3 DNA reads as TGTGCCAGCAGTTGGGACACTGAAGCTTTCTTT.

DNA for the CDR3: TGCAGTGCTGGGGCGTGGCTAGCGGGAGGGCCGCCAGATACGCAGTATTTT. Protein product: CSAGAWLAGGPPDTQYF. This rearrangement joins TRBV20-1 to TRBJ2-3; TRBD2 matches at 12 bases. CDR3 length equals 17 residues. J was trimmed by 4 bases and V by 5 bases; bases with no gene match: 13. Germline CDR1 and CDR2: DFQATT and SNEGSKA (reference sequence).

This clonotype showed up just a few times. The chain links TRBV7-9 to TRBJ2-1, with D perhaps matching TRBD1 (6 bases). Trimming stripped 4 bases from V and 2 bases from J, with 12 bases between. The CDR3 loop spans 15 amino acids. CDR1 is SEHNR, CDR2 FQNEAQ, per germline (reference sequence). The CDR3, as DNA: TGTGCCAGCAGCTCCCGGGACACAACCTACAATGAGCAGTTCTTC. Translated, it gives CASSSRDTTYNEQFF. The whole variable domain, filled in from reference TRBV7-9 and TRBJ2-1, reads DTGVSQNPRHKITKRGQNVTFRCDPISEHNRLYWYRQTLGQGPEFLTYFQNEAQLEKSRLLSDRFSAERPKGSFSTLEIQRTEQGDSAMYLCASSSRDTTYNEQFFGPGTRLTVL.

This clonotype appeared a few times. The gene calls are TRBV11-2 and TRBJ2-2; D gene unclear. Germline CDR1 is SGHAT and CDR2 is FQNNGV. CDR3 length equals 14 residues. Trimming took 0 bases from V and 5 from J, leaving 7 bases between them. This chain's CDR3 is CASSLDKRTGELFF. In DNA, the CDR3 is TGTGCCAGCAGCTTAGATAAGCGAACCGGGGAGCTGTTTTTT.

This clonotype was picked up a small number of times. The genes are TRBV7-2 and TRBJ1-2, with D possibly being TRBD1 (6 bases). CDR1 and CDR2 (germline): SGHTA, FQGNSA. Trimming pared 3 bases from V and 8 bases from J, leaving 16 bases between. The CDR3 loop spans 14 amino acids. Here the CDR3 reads CASSFDRQGGGYTF. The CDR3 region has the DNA TGTGCCAGCAGCTTTGACAGGCAGGGAGGCGGCTACACCTTC.

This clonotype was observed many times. In DNA, the CDR3 is TGTGCCAGCAGCTTACTCCCTGGAAACACCATATATTTT. Encoded protein: CASSLLPGNTIYF. J is TRBJ1-3 and V is TRBV7-2; D is unclear. The ends were cut back, 2 bases at V and 2 bases at J, with 4 bases in the middle. The CDR3 extends over 13 amino acids. The V gene's germline CDR1 is SGHTA and CDR2 FQGNSA.

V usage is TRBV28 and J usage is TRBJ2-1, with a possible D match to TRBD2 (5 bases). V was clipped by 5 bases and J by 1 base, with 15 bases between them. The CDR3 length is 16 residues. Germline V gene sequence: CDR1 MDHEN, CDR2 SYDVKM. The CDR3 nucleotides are TGTGCCAGCAGTCCCGGGCGTTTAGCGTCCTACAATGAGCAGTTCTTC. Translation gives CASSPGRLASYNEQFF.

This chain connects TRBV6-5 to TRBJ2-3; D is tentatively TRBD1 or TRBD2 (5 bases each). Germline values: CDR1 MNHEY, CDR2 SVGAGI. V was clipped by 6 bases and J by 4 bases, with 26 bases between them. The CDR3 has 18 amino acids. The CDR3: CASRPRTGTAFNADTQYF. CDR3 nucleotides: TGTGCCAGCAGGCCCCGAACCGGGACGGCTTTCAATGCAGATACGCAGTATTTT.

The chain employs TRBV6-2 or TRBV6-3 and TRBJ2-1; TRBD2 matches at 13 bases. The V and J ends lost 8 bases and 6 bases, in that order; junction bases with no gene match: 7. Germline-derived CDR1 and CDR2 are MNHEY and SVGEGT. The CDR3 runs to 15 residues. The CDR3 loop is CASQSGTSGANEQFF. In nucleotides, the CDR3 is TGTGCCAGCCAATCAGGGACTAGCGGGGCCAATGAGCAGTTCTTC.

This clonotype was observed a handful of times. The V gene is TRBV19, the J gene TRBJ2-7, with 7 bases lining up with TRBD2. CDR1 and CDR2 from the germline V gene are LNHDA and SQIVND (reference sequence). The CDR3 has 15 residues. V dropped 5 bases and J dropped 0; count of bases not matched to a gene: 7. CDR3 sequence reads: CASSPIGRSSYEQYF. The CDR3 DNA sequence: TGTGCCAGTAGTCCTATCGGGAGGAGCTCCTACGAGCAGTACTTC.

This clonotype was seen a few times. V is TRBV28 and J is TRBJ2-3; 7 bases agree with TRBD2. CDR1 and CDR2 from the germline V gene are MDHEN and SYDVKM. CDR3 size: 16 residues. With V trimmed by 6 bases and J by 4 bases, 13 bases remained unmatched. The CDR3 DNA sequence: TGTGCCAGCAGCTACTTGATCGGGGGGACCTCAGATACGCAGTATTTT. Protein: CASSYLIGGTSDTQYF.

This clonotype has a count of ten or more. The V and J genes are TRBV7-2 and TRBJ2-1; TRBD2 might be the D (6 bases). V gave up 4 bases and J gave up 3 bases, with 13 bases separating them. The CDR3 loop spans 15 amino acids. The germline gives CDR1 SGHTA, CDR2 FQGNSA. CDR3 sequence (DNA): TGTGCCAGCAGCTCGGACTATGGCCTCTACAATGAGCAGTTCTTC. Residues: CASSSDYGLYNEQFF.

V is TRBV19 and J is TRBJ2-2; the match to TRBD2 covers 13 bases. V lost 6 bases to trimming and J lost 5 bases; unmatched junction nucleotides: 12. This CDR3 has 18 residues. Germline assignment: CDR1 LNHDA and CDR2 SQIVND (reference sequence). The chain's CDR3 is CASRKGRQGLAGTGELFF. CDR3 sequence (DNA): TGTGCCAGTAGAAAAGGGCGTCAGGGACTAGCGGGGACCGGGGAGCTGTTTTTT.

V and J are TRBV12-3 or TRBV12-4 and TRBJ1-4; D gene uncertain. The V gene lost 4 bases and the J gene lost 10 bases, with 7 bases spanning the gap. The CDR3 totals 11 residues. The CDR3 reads CASSSQGKLFF. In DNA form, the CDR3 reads TGTGCCAGCAGTTCACAAGGAAAACTGTTTTTT.

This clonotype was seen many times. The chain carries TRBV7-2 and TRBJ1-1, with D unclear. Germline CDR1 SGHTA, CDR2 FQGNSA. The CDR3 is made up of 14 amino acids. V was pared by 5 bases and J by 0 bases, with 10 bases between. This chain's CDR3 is CASSVTGMNTEAFF. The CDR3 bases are TGTGCCAGCAGCGTCACCGGGATGAACACTGAAGCTTTCTTT.

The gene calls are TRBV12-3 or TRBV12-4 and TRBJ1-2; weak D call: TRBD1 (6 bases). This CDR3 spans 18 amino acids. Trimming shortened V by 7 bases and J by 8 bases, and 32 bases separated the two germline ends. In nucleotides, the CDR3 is TGTGCCAGCACCCACGGCGTGAGGGGGGCGCGGATCCTCGGGGGCTACACCTTC. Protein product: CASTHGVRGARILGGYTF.